Detailed here is one TCR beta chain. The antigen remains undetermined. Libraries were prepared by immunoSEQ multiplex PCR; TCRdb keeps only in-frame clonotypes and omits some of them. This sample has tens of thousands of clones, with 73% found just once. Sequencing in the ViraFEST assay came after antigen-specific CD4+ T cells had been expanded with viral peptide pools, which were used to stimulate PBMC. CD4+ T cells were isolated after roughly nine days of culture. Participants received two doses of either the BNT162b2 or mRNA-1273 vaccine. Each vaccine recipient was nucleocapsid antibody negative and had no prior SARS-CoV-2 infection. This sample is drawn from a study of vaccination effects on CD4 cells after COVID-19. Across the whole study: Samples gathered post-vaccine arrived a median of 72 days past the second dose.

Findings and limits, study-wide: Researchers report that only 1 of 255 vaccine-induced clones in healthy vaccinees cross-reacted with common cold coronaviruses.

Germline V CDR1 and CDR2: MNHEY, SVGEGT. The CDR3 spans 14 residues. V gave up 4 bases and J gave up 2 bases, with 11 bases separating them. The starting material was CD4+ T cells from PBMCs cultured with HCoV-229E spike peptides, obtained after COVID-19 vaccination. This chain connects TRBV6-2 or TRBV6-3 to TRBJ1-2, with D perhaps TRBD1 (5 bases). The TCR comes from a human donor who received a COVID-19 vaccine. In DNA form, the CDR3 reads TGTGCCAGCAGTTTGTTAGACAGAAACTATGGCTACACCTTC. This sequence encodes CASSLLDRNYGYTF.